This section outlines one TCR beta chain sequence together with its context. Its specificity is not known. The data derive from a study of OX40 agonist ivuxolimab in advanced cancers. Findings and limits, study-wide: Normalized T-cell clonal expansion was also low in a subset of nonresponders.

Only in-frame clones appear in the TCRdb table, and some are missing; sequencing was by immunoSEQ multiplex PCR. The top ten hold about 11% of the sample, which has tens of thousands of clones, about four fifths seen once. The specimen comprised CD4+ or CD8+ T cells sorted from blood, sampled in a trial of the OX40 agonist ivuxolimab. This TCR derives from an adult with an advanced solid tumor such as melanoma, head and neck, liver or kidney cancer.

This CDR3 reads CASSEDRGHEQYF. The CDR3 DNA follows: TGCGCCAGCAGTGAGGACAGGGGGCACGAGCAGTACTTC. The chain uses TRBV10-2 and TRBJ2-7; TRBD1 agrees at 10 bases. V trimming: 2 bases; J trimming: 5 bases; junction bases outside the gene matches: 0. Germline V CDR1 and CDR2: WSHSY, SAAADI. The CDR3 totals 13 residues.